This T cell receptor beta chain emerged from a study of blood T cell repertoires in COVID-19. CDR3 length: 15 amino acids. Trimming left V 5 bases short and J 4 bases short, with 18 bases between. Germline V gene sequence: CDR1 LNHDA, CDR2 SQIVND (reference sequence). Clones were sequenced by immunoSEQ multiplex PCR, and TCRdb holds only the in-frame ones, with some missing. The table includes 150,000 to 200,000 clones, 70% to 90% detected once. This sequence joins TRBV19 and TRBJ2-7; possibly TRBD1 for D (6 bases). This TCR was recovered from a woman between 55 and 75 years old with COVID-19, enrolled during active disease. The sequenced sample consisted of peripheral blood. The CDR3 nucleotides read TGTGCCAGTAGTCCCGCCCGGACAGATCCATACGAGCAGTACTTC. This codes for CASSPARTDPYEQYF.